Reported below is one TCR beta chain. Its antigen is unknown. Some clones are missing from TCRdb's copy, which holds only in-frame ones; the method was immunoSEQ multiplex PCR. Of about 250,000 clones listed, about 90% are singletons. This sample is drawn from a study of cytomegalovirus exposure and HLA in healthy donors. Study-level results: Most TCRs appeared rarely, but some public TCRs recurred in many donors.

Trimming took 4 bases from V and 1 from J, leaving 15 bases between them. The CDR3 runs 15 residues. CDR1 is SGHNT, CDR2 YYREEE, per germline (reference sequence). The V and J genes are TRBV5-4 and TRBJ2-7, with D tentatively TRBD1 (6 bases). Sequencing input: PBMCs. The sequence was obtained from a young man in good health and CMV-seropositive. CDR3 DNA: TGTGCCAGCAGCCCGGTAACAGGGAGTTCCTACGAGCAGTACTTC. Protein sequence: CASSPVTGSSYEQYF.